These T cell receptor beta chains were read from a single sample in a study of blood T cell repertoires in COVID-19. The table came from immunoSEQ multiplex PCR; TCRdb's copy has only in-frame clones and leaves some out. The table includes a few hundred thousand clones, around 85% detected once. The sequenced sample was PBMCs or T cells enriched from blood (not recorded which). Receptor source: a woman between 25 and 40 years old who had recovered from COVID-19. CDR3s include the opening cysteine and the closing phenylalanine or tryptophan. D genes are given only for firm matches. Part of the rows lack a size; the others show once, few, many or a class for expanded clones.

NA	TRBV27	NA	14	TRBJ2-3	TGTGCCAGCAGTTTACAGGCGGGCGCGGATACGCAGTATTTT	CASSLQAGADTQYF
NA	TRBV11-3	NA	16	TRBJ1-1	TGTGCCAGCAGCTTTGTGGGGGCGCTGGGGCACACTGAAGCTTTCTTT	CASSFVGALGHTEAFF
NA	TRBV6-4	NA	14	TRBJ1-6	TGTGCCAGCAGTCGGGACATGGATAATTCACCCCTCCACTTT	CASSRDMDNSPLHF
TRBD2	TRBV12-3/TRBV12-4	NA	13	TRBJ2-4	TGTGCCAGCAGTCAAAGACAGCGGGACCGTCAGTACTTC	CASSQRQRDRQYF
NA	TRBV15	once	15	TRBJ2-1	TGTGCCACCAGCAGAGGCCCTAGCTTGAGTAATGAGCAGTTCTTC	CATSRGPSLSNEQFF
TRBD1	TRBV5-5	few	13	TRBJ1-1	TGTGCCAGCAGTATGGACAGGGGGCGCGAGGCTTTCTTT	CASSMDRGREAFF
TRBD1	TRBV6-5	NA	15	TRBJ2-2	TGTGCCAGCAGTACTCGACAGGGACAGGGCGGGGAGCTGTTTTTT	CASSTRQGQGGELFF
TRBD1	TRBV25-1	NA	13	TRBJ2-5	TGTGCCAGCAGTGGGGACAGGGGCGAGACCCAGTACTTC	CASSGDRGETQYF
NA	TRBV19	NA	14	TRBJ1-4	TGTGCCAGTAGTATAGCAGGCGGACTCGAAAAACTGTTTTTT	CASSIAGGLEKLFF
NA	TRBV28	NA	16	TRBJ1-4	TGTGCCAGCAGTTCATATTCCCCGGCGGGTAATGAAAAACTGTTTTTT	CASSSYSPAGNEKLFF
TRBD2	TRBV28	NA	12	TRBJ2-1	TGTGCCACCTCCGGGACTACCAATGAGCAGTTCTTC	CATSGTTNEQFF
NA	TRBV28	NA	12	TRBJ1-1	TGTGCCAGCAGACAGACCGGGACAGAAGCTTTCTTT	CASRQTGTEAFF
NA	TRBV3-1/TRBV3-2	NA	13	TRBJ1-5	TGTGCCAGCAGCATAGGGGTCAATCAGCCCCAGCATTTT	CASSIGVNQPQHF
NA	TRBV27	NA	16	TRBJ1-6	TGTGCCAGCAGTTTAAGACAGAGCTCCTATAATTCACCCCTCCACTTT	CASSLRQSSYNSPLHF
TRBD2	TRBV11-3	NA	17	TRBJ2-5	TGTGCCAGCAGCTTAGATCTCCTAGCGGGAGAGCTGGAGACCCAGTACTTC	CASSLDLLAGELETQYF
NA	TRBV6-6	NA	16	TRBJ2-2	TGTGCCAGCAGTTACTGGGGCCGGTCGGACACCGGGGAGCTGTTTTTT	CASSYWGRSDTGELFF
NA	TRBV12-3/TRBV12-4	few	12	TRBJ1-3	TGTGCCAGCAGTACTCGGGGAAACACCATATATTTT	CASSTRGNTIYF
TRBD2	TRBV6-5	NA	15	TRBJ2-7	TGTGCCAGCAGTTTTCCGACTAGCGGAACCTACGAGCAGTACTTC	CASSFPTSGTYEQYF
TRBD1	TRBV27	once	15	TRBJ2-7	TGTGCCAGCAGTTTCTCGACAGGGAGCTCCTACGAGCAGTACTTC	CASSFSTGSSYEQYF
TRBD2	TRBV5-6	NA	18	TRBJ2-7	TGTGCCAGCAGCTTGGCGTATCTAGCGGGGACGATCTCCTACGAGCAGTACTTC	CASSLAYLAGTISYEQYF
TRBD2	TRBV5-1	NA	16	TRBJ2-5	TGCGCCATCCGGGATTCGGGACTAGCGGCACGGGAGACCCAGTACTTC	CAIRDSGLAARETQYF
TRBD2	TRBV9	NA	18	TRBJ2-2	TGTGCCAGCAGCGTCGGACTAGCGGGGGACCGGTTCACCGGGGAGCTGTTTTTT	CASSVGLAGDRFTGELFF
NA	TRBV19	NA	13	TRBJ1-4	TGTGCCAGTAGGGGAGGGGTCGGTGAAAAACTGTTTTTT	CASRGGVGEKLFF
TRBD2	TRBV3-1/TRBV3-2	few	14	TRBJ2-3	TGTGCCAGCAGCCTCAGTAGCGGGGCCGATACGCAGTATTTT	CASSLSSGADTQYF
NA	TRBV28	NA	15	TRBJ1-1	TGTGCCAGCAGTCCCCCCCCCGGGATTAACACTGAAGCTTTCTTT	CASSPPPGINTEAFF
NA	TRBV2	NA	13	TRBJ1-1	TGTGCCAGCCGGTTGGTAGTTAACACTGAAGCTTTCTTT	CASRLVVNTEAFF
TRBD2	TRBV5-4	NA	17	TRBJ2-7	TGTGCCAGCAGCCTCGAATGGACTAGCGGGGGGTCCTACGAGCAGTACTTC	CASSLEWTSGGSYEQYF
TRBD2	TRBV28	NA	14	TRBJ2-7	TGTGCCAGCACCCTTTCGGGGGGATCCTACGAGCAGTACTTC	CASTLSGGSYEQYF
NA	TRBV30	NA	15	TRBJ1-5	TGTGCCGGGGGGGCGGATCCCTCTCAGAATCAGCCCCAGCATTTT	CAGGADPSQNQPQHF
NA	TRBV7-2	NA	13	TRBJ1-2	TGTGCCAGCAGCTTACAAGGGGTTTATGGCTACACCTTC	CASSLQGVYGYTF
NA	TRBV27	NA	15	TRBJ2-7	TGTGCCAGCAGTTTCCGACTAGGGAGCTCCTACGAGCAGTACTTC	CASSFRLGSSYEQYF
TRBD1	TRBV28	NA	14	TRBJ1-6	TGTGCCAGCAGTTGGGACAGTGAATATTCACCCCTCCACTTT	CASSWDSEYSPLHF
NA	TRBV4-1	NA	16	TRBJ1-2	TGCGCCAGCAGCCAAGAAAGACAGGCCGTATTCGGAGGCTACACCTTC	CASSQERQAVFGGYTF
NA	TRBV9	NA	14	TRBJ1-6	TGTGCCAGCAGCGCGGGGGGAGGTAATTCACCCCTCCACTTT	CASSAGGGNSPLHF
NA	TRBV7-8	NA	13	TRBJ2-3	TGTGCCAGCAGCCCCGATACAGCAGATACGCAGTATTTT	CASSPDTADTQYF
TRBD1	TRBV28	NA	15	TRBJ2-7	TGTGCCAGCAGCCGGAGAACAGGGGGACACTACGAGCAGTACTTC	CASSRRTGGHYEQYF
NA	TRBV28	NA	13	TRBJ1-1	TGTGCCAGCAGTTTAGGACAGCACACTGAAGCTTTCTTT	CASSLGQHTEAFF